The next 26 T cell receptor beta chains were all read from a single sample in a study of CD8 T cells in Susac syndrome. RNA amounts of roughly 0.5 to 1 ug underwent reverse transcription with random hexamers. One entry per CDR3 protein results from TCRdb running MiXCR on the immunoSEQ multiplex PCR reads. The sample holds 95,000 to 150,000 distinct CDR3 sequences; over 90% are singletons and the top ten take more than 0.12%. Sequenced: CD4+ T cells from PBMCs. The receptors come from a human donor with Susac syndrome.

The CDR3, as DNA: TGCGCCAGCAGCCAAGATGCGACGGACTATGGCTACACCTTC. Protein sequence: CASSQDATDYGYTF. V and J are TRBV4-1 and TRBJ1-2, with D hard to call. The germline gives CDR1 MGHRA, CDR2 YSYEKL. This CDR3 is built from 14 residues. Trimming left V 0 bases short and J 3 bases short, with 8 bases between.

The CDR3 DNA is TGTGCCAGCATTGGAATATCACAGGGATTTCAGCCCCAGCATTTT. Translation: CASIGISQGFQPQHF. The V and J genes are TRBV28 and TRBJ1-5; D may be TRBD1 (6 bases). Germline V gene sequence: CDR1 MDHEN, CDR2 SYDVKM. V lost 7 bases, J lost 6 bases, and 19 bases lay in between. This CDR3 spans 15 amino acids.

J is TRBJ2-1 and V is TRBV5-1; a possible D gene is TRBD2 (5 bases). This CDR3 comprises 13 residues. V lost 5 bases and J 1 base, leaving 7 bases between the germline ends. Germline CDR1 and CDR2: SGHRS and YFSETQ. CDR3 loop: CASSKRSYNEQFF. CDR3 bases: TGCGCCAGCAGTAAGCGGTCCTACAATGAGCAGTTCTTC.

This chain joins TRBV30 and TRBJ2-1; 7 positions match TRBD2. Germline loops: CDR1 GTSNPN, CDR2 SVGIG (reference sequence). With 5 bases clipped from V and 2 bases from J, the junction kept 6 bases outside the gene matches. There are 14 residues in the CDR3. The CDR3 DNA reads TGTGCCTGGTGGCGGGGGACTCCCTACAATGAGCAGTTCTTC. Translation: CAWWRGTPYNEQFF.

This chain connects TRBV28 to TRBJ1-5, with D possibly TRBD1 on 5 matching bases. This CDR3 comprises 15 residues. V lost 4 bases to trimming and J lost 3 bases, with 13 bases between them. Germline CDR1 is MDHEN and CDR2 is SYDVKM. CDR3 DNA sequence: TGTGCCAGCAGTTCTCTGGCAGGGAACAATCAGCCCCAGCATTTT. It codes for CASSSLAGNNQPQHF. Full variable domain (missing parts from reference TRBV28 and TRBJ1-5): DVKVTQSSRYLVKRTGEKVFLECVQDMDHENMFWYRQDPGLGLRLIYFSYDVKMKEKGDIPEGYSVSREKKERFSLILESASTNQTSMYLCASSSLAGNNQPQHFGDGTRLSIL.

The V and J genes are TRBV6-1 and TRBJ1-4; possible D gene TRBD1, 5 bases. This CDR3 comprises 16 residues. Germline CDR1 and CDR2: MNHNS and SASEGT. Trimming removed 6 bases from V and 8 bases from J, with 22 bases in between. This CDR3 is CASSRGGRERKEKLFF. The DNA for the CDR3 is TGTGCCAGCAGCCGGGGGGGGAGGGAAAGGAAAGAAAAACTGTTTTTT.

The chain uses TRBV15 and TRBJ2-2, with 7 bases lining up with TRBD2. The CDR3 is 15 amino acids. The V gene end was trimmed by 3 bases and the J gene end by 2 bases; junction bases not matched to a gene: 3. Germline assignment: CDR1 LNHNV and CDR2 YYDKDF (reference sequence). CDR3 in amino acids: CATSSGRENTGELFF. The CDR3 nucleotides are TGTGCCACCAGCAGTGGGAGGGAAAACACCGGGGAGCTGTTTTTT.

The V gene is TRBV12-5, the J gene TRBJ2-1; the match to TRBD2 covers 8 bases. V was clipped by 1 base and J by 8 bases; unmatched bases: 4. CDR3 length: 14 residues. CDR1 is LGHNT, CDR2 FRNRAP, per germline. The DNA of the CDR3 is TGTGCTAGTGGTTTGGATCCGACTAGCGATGAGCAGTTCTTC. This translates into CASGLDPTSDEQFF. The complete variable domain, with remaining parts taken from reference TRBV12-5 and TRBJ2-1, reads DARVTQTPRHKVTEMGQEVTMRCQPILGHNTVFWYRQTMMQGLELLAYFRNRAPLDDSGMPKDRFSAEMPDATLATLKIQPSEPRDSAVYFCASGLDPTSDEQFFGPGTRLTVL.

This chain links TRBV15 with TRBJ2-7; a possible D gene is TRBD1 (6 bases). Deletions cut 1 base from V and 5 bases from J, with 12 bases between. The CDR3 runs to 14 residues. Germline CDR1 reads LNHNV; CDR2 reads YYDKDF (reference sequence). The CDR3 protein is CATSRVGGADEQYF. Written as DNA, the CDR3 is TGTGCCACCAGCAGAGTTGGGGGCGCGGACGAGCAGTACTTC. The full variable domain, in which reference TRBV15 and TRBJ2-7 provide the parts outside the CDR3, is DAMVIQNPRYQVTQFGKPVTLSCSQTLNHNVMYWYQQKSSQAPKLLFHYYDKDFNNEADTPDNFQSRRPNTSFCFLDIRSPGLGDTAMYLCATSRVGGADEQYFGPGTRLTVT.

This rearrangement joins TRBV12-3 or TRBV12-4 to TRBJ1-4; D perhaps matches TRBD1 (6 bases). The CDR3 is made up of 12 amino acids. V lost 6 bases to trimming and J lost 10 bases, with 12 bases between them. CDR3 residues: CASSQTQGKLFF. DNA of the CDR3: TGTGCCAGCAGCCAGACACAGGGAAAACTGTTTTTT.

The rearrangement joins TRBV18 to TRBJ1-5; the D is unclear. The V gene's germline CDR1 is KGHSH and CDR2 LQKENI. The V gene lost 3 bases and the J gene lost 5 bases, with 8 bases spanning the gap. This CDR3 comprises 13 residues. The CDR3 spells CASSPFVDQPQHF. CDR3 bases: TGTGCCAGCTCACCCTTCGTGGATCAGCCCCAGCATTTT.

The rearrangement uses TRBV6-2 or TRBV6-3 and TRBJ2-5, with D possibly matching TRBD2 (5 bases). The CDR3 has 17 residues. V lost 0 bases, J lost 5 bases, and 19 bases lay in between. Germline V CDR1 and CDR2: MNHEY, SVGEGT. In DNA, the CDR3 is TGTGCCAGCAGTTACTCGATTACGGGTCTAGCTATGGAGACCCAGTACTTC. Translation gives CASSYSITGLAMETQYF.

The count of this clonotype is one. The V and J genes are TRBV20-1 and TRBJ2-4; 8 bases agree with TRBD2. From germline, CDR1 is DFQATT and CDR2 SNEGSKA (reference sequence). CDR3 size: 12 residues. Here the CDR3 DNA reads TGCGGAGCGGGGGCGGCCAAAAACATTCAGTACTTC. This translates into CGAGAAKNIQYF.

The genes are TRBV20-1 and TRBJ2-1, with 12 nucleotides matching TRBD2. Germline V gene data show CDR1 as DFQATT and CDR2 as SNEGSKA (reference sequence). After removal of 6 bases from V and 2 bases from J, the junction contained 5 bases not matched to a gene. This CDR3 comprises 15 residues. CDR3: CSATSGRTPYNEQFF. The CDR3 DNA is TGCAGTGCCACTAGCGGGAGGACCCCCTACAATGAGCAGTTCTTC.

The chain couples TRBV30 to TRBJ2-1; D is tentatively TRBD1 or TRBD2 (5 bases each). The CDR3 spans 14 residues. Germline V gives CDR1 GTSNPN, CDR2 SVGIG (reference sequence). V was pared by 4 bases and J by 0 bases, with 10 bases between. As DNA, the CDR3 is TGTGCCTGGACCAGGGAGAGCTCCTACAATGAGCAGTTCTTC. As protein: CAWTRESSYNEQFF.

The chain is built from TRBV30 and TRBJ1-2, with 8 positions matching TRBD1. J gave up 9 bases and V 2 bases, and 11 bases lay outside the gene matches. The V gene's germline CDR1 is GTSNPN and CDR2 SVGIG (reference sequence). This CDR3 has 14 residues. CDR3 residues: CAWSRRQGWRSYTF. The CDR3 nucleotides are TGTGCCTGGAGTCGTCGACAGGGGTGGCGGAGCTACACCTTC.

The chain has TRBV29-1 and TRBJ2-5; either TRBD1 or TRBD2 may supply D (5 bases each). The CDR3 runs to 13 residues. Germline V gene data show CDR1 as SQVTM and CDR2 as ANQGSEA. The CDR3 sequence is CTHTGGVGETQYF. CDR3 nucleotide sequence: TGCACCCATACTGGGGGAGTTGGGGAGACCCAGTACTTC.

Only one count was recorded for this clonotype. The junction departs from germline at one end; a sequencing error may be responsible. The gene calls are TRBV5-4 and TRBJ1-2; no clear D. The CDR3 length is 12 residues. Germline V CDR1 and CDR2: SGHNT, YYREEE (reference sequence). The CDR3 protein is CASSLEEGWVSF. The CDR3, as DNA: TGTGCCAGCAGCTTGGAGGAGGGTTGGGTCTCTTTC. Full variable domain (remainder filled in from reference TRBV5-4 and TRBJ1-2): ETGVTQSPTHLIKTRGQQVTLRCSSQSGHNTVSWYQQALGQGPQFIFQYYREEENGRGNFPPRFSGLQFPNYSSELNVNALELDDSALYLCASSLEEGWVSFGSGTRLTVV.

For this clonotype: The junction differs from germline at one of its ends, possibly a read error. The rearrangement links TRBV15 to TRBJ2-3; D not resolved. The CDR3 consists of 11 residues. Germline loops: CDR1 LNHNV, CDR2 YYDKDF (reference sequence). Written as DNA, the CDR3 is TGTGCCACCAGCAGCAGAGATACGCAGTATTTT. As protein: CATSSRDTQYF.

This chain uses TRBV14 with TRBJ2-7; D uncertain. CDR1 and CDR2 from the germline V gene are SGHDN and FVKESK. Trimming pared 1 base from V and 2 bases from J, leaving 12 bases between. This CDR3 spans 15 amino acids. CDR3 sequence (DNA): TGTGCCAGCAGCCAAGGGGTGCGAACTCCCTACGAGCAGTACTTC. Protein product: CASSQGVRTPYEQYF.

This chain's CDR3 is CASSGPRRQLADTQYF. CDR3 coding DNA: TGTGCCAGCAGCGGCCCCCGTCGGCAGCTGGCCGATACGCAGTATTTT. The V and J genes are TRBV11-1 and TRBJ2-3; D is undetermined. This CDR3 region has 16 residues. The V gene's germline CDR1 is SGHAT and CDR2 FQDESV (reference sequence). Trimming took 5 bases from V and 6 from J, leaving 21 bases between them.

The chain carries TRBV6-5 and TRBJ2-5, with TRBD2 as a possible D gene (6 bases). CDR1 is MNHEY, CDR2 SVGAGI, per germline. Trimming took off 8 bases at V and 5 bases at J, with 18 bases between the two ends. The CDR3 runs to 14 residues. CDR3 nucleotide sequence: TGTGCCAGCCAGGGACTGTCGTTGGTCGAGACCCAGTACTTC. This encodes CASQGLSLVETQYF.

The V call is TRBV12-3 or TRBV12-4, the J call TRBJ2-1, with 8 positions matching TRBD2. The CDR3 has 15 amino acids. The ends lost 6 bases at V and 7 bases at J; junction bases unmatched: 11. The CDR3, as DNA: TGTGCCAGCAGCTTTGACTTTTCGGGGGGGAATGAGCAGTTCTTC. This translates into CASSFDFSGGNEQFF.

The J gene is TRBJ2-5, the V gene TRBV28; the D gene is possibly TRBD2 (6 bases). V lost 1 base and J lost 5, with 11 bases in between. Germline lookup yields CDR1 MDHEN and CDR2 SYDVKM. The CDR3 contains 14 residues. This CDR3 reads CASSLFPGGETQYF. The CDR3 DNA follows: TGTGCCAGCAGTTTATTTCCTGGGGGGGAGACCCAGTACTTC.

The V and J genes are TRBV5-1 and TRBJ1-2, with D possibly being TRBD1 (5 bases). CDR3 length: 16 amino acids. Germline CDR1 and CDR2: SGHRS and YFSETQ. V shed 0 bases and J shed 6 bases, with 18 bases lying between them. CDR3 in DNA: TGCGCCAGCAGCTTGGGGGACGGGGTCACGGGCGATGGCTACACCTTC. Amino acid sequence: CASSLGDGVTGDGYTF.

In this sample, this clonotype turned up once. The chain combines TRBV7-9 with TRBJ1-5; D not resolved. The V and J ends lost 4 bases and 6 bases respectively, with 10 bases between them. The CDR3 length is 13 residues. Germline CDR1 SEHNR, CDR2 FQNEAQ (reference sequence). CDR3 protein: CASSYSQGQPQHF. The CDR3 coding sequence is TGTGCCAGCAGCTATAGCCAAGGTCAGCCCCAGCATTTT.